This T cell receptor (beta chain) is drawn from a study of blood T cell repertoires in COVID-19. Study at large: Both acute and convalescent COVID-19 samples were obtained from the United States, Italy and Spain. Sample material is recorded as cDNA or gDNA derived from T cells, B-cell-depleted T cells, or PBMCs.

Original handling: Nucleated cell counts were estimated from reference gene primer amplification. The repertoire was sequenced with immunoSEQ multiplex PCR; TCRdb's copy has only in-frame clones and lacks some. That table gives V, J and clone size, and the DNA gave D and trimming. The sample yields approximately 190,000 clones, roughly 80% seen once. Germline V gene lookup returns CDR1 SGHAT and CDR2 FQNNGV. The V segment lost 5 bases and the J segment 4 bases; nucleotides outside the gene matches: 7. The CDR3 runs 15 residues. The specimen was peripheral blood. The gene calls are TRBV11-2 and TRBJ1-4; 7 nucleotides line up with TRBD1. The origin of this receptor is a woman aged 30 to 39 with acute or convalescent COVID-19. CDR3 amino acids: CASSPTGVNNEKLFF. The CDR3 bases are TGTGCCAGCAGCCCCACAGGGGTGAATAATGAAAAACTGTTTTTT.